A single sample gave rise to the 10 T cell receptor beta chains below, sequenced in a study of vaccination effects on CD4 cells after COVID-19. Method: immunoSEQ multiplex PCR; TCRdb's copy keeps in-frame clones and lacks some. The data contain about 38,000 clones, roughly 70% of them singletons. Sequencing in the ViraFEST assay came after antigen-specific CD4+ T cells had been expanded with viral peptide pools, which were used to stimulate PBMC. Scientists isolated CD4+ T cells after an approximately 11-day culture period ended. Vaccinated participants had no history of SARS-CoV-2 infection and tested negative for nucleocapsid antibodies. No cognate antigen is known for these TCRs. Source: CD4+ T cells from PBMCs cultured with SARS-CoV-2 spike peptides, taken before COVID-19 vaccination. Receptor source: a human donor who received a COVID-19 vaccine.

The chain is built from TRBV15 and TRBJ1-6; D might be TRBD1 (5 bases). The ends were cut back, 2 bases at V and 5 bases at J, with 10 bases in the middle. The CDR3 consists of 15 residues. Germline V gene sequence: CDR1 LNHNV, CDR2 YYDKDF (reference sequence). DNA of the CDR3: TGTGCCACCAGCAGACCCCAAGGGGATAATTCACCCCTCCACTTT. It translates to CATSRPQGDNSPLHF.

This clone was seen once. The chain employs TRBV6-5 and TRBJ2-1; D possibly uses TRBD1 or TRBD2 (5 bases each). CDR1 MNHEY and CDR2 SVGAGI come from the germline V gene. Trimming removed 0 bases at V and 1 base at J, with 10 bases between. This CDR3 has 16 residues. CDR3: CASSYSGVRSYNEQFF. The CDR3 DNA reads as TGTGCCAGCAGTTACTCGGGGGTGAGGTCCTACAATGAGCAGTTCTTC.

The chain uses TRBV3-1 (or the pseudogene TRBV3-2) and TRBJ2-6; TRBD1 matches 7 bases. With 2 bases clipped from V and 0 bases from J, the junction kept 10 bases outside the gene matches. The CDR3 is made up of 19 amino acids. The V gene's germline CDR1 is LGHDT and CDR2 YNNKEL (reference sequence). Written as DNA, the CDR3 is TGTGCCAGCAGCCAATGGTCCGGGACAGCTTCCTCTGGGGCCAACGTCCTGACTTTC. Its translation: CASSQWSGTASSGANVLTF.

The rearrangement links TRBV7-9 to TRBJ2-5; D unresolved. V shed 2 bases and J shed 4 bases, with 14 bases lying between them. There are 15 residues in the CDR3. The germline V gene encodes CDR1 SEHNR and CDR2 FQNEAQ (reference sequence). This chain's CDR3 is CASSLLGNRAETQYF. The CDR3 nucleotides are TGTGCCAGCAGCTTATTGGGGAACCGAGCAGAGACCCAGTACTTC.

The chain is built from TRBV5-5 and TRBJ2-5; perhaps TRBD2 as D (6 bases). The CDR3 length is 16 residues. Germline lookup yields CDR1 SGHKS and CDR2 YYEKEE (reference sequence). V lost 0 bases, J lost 5 bases, and 17 bases lay in between. CDR3 amino acids: CASSLGGVGARETQYF. DNA for the CDR3: TGTGCCAGCAGCTTGGGGGGGGTCGGAGCACGGGAGACCCAGTACTTC. The full variable domain, in which reference TRBV5-5 and TRBJ2-5 provide the parts outside the CDR3, is DAGVTQSPTHLIKTRGQQVTLRCSPISGHKSVSWYQQVLGQGPQFIFQYYEKEERGRGNFPDRFSARQFPNYSSELNVNALLLGDSALYLCASSLGGVGARETQYFGPGTRLLVL.

This clone was recorded a few times. This chain links TRBV3-1 (or the pseudogene TRBV3-2) with TRBJ1-5; D is unresolved. Per germline, CDR1 LGHDT and CDR2 YNNKEL (reference sequence). Trimming pared 3 bases from V and 1 base from J, leaving 13 bases between. This CDR3 is 16 amino acids long. The CDR3: CASSHSLSGSNQPQHF. The DNA for the CDR3 is TGTGCCAGCAGCCACTCATTGTCGGGGAGCAATCAGCCCCAGCATTTT.

V gene TRBV28 combines with J gene TRBJ1-2, with 7 bases lining up with TRBD1. Looked up from germline, CDR1 is MDHEN and CDR2 is SYDVKM. The CDR3 totals 13 residues. V lost 11 bases, J lost 5 bases, and 11 bases stayed unmatched. The CDR3 reads CAERDSATYGYTF. CDR3 nucleotides: TGTGCCGAGAGGGACAGTGCGACTTATGGCTACACCTTC.

V usage is TRBV27 and J usage is TRBJ2-1; 8 bases match TRBD1. Germline-derived CDR1 and CDR2 are MNHEY and SMNVEV (reference sequence). With V trimmed by 3 bases and J by 6 bases, 7 bases remained unmatched. The CDR3 covers 15 residues. CDR3 bases: TGTGCCAGCAGTTTCCAGGGGGCGTGGGTCAATGAGCAGTTCTTC. Translating it yields CASSFQGAWVNEQFF.

The chain employs TRBV24-1 and TRBJ1-5; 7 bases are shared with TRBD1. Trimming cost V 4 bases and J 5 bases; bases outside gene matches: 13. The CDR3 sequence is 17 residues long. The germline CDR1 and CDR2 sequences are KGHDR and SFDVKD. The CDR3 spells CATSERRHTGVDQPQHF. As DNA, the CDR3 is TGTGCCACCAGTGAACGTCGACACACAGGGGTGGATCAGCCCCAGCATTTT.

CDR3 bases: TGTGCCAGCTCACCGACGCCCCCAGGGAACACCGGGGAGCTGTTTTTT. Amino acid sequence: CASSPTPPGNTGELFF. This chain connects TRBV18 to TRBJ2-2; D gene uncertain. Germline CDR1 KGHSH, CDR2 LQKENI. Trimming left V 3 bases short and J 1 base short, with 12 bases between. The CDR3 sequence is 16 residues long.